Sequencing of this T cell receptor beta chain was carried out in a study of T cells in localized non-small cell lung cancer. Trimming removed 6 bases at V and 4 bases at J, with 15 bases between. The germline V gene encodes CDR1 LNHDA and CDR2 SQIVND (reference sequence). The CDR3 spans 14 residues. About this clone: Its antigen remains unknown.

Study conclusions and caveats: Turning up in adjacent lung were a median approximately 57 of the top 100 tumor clones. Uninvolved adjacent lung had more T cell clonality than any other tissue, topping tumor. Analysis by sequencing included only one tumor region, so heterogeneity remains possible. Density of T cells in blood, when higher, went with longer overall survival.

Sequenced by immunoSEQ multiplex PCR; TCRdb stores in-frame clones only, minus some. Of nearly 25,000 clones listed, 92% were seen once; the top ten hold roughly 15%. Here the sequenced sample was peripheral blood, taken before any cancer treatment. The chain joins TRBV19 to TRBJ2-5; D might be TRBD2 (6 bases). The source of this sequence is a man between 35 and 75 years old with stage III squamous cell lung carcinoma. In nucleotides, the CDR3 is TGTGCCAGTAGCGCGGGACTCATGGGAGAGACCCAGTACTTC. Translated: CASSAGLMGETQYF.